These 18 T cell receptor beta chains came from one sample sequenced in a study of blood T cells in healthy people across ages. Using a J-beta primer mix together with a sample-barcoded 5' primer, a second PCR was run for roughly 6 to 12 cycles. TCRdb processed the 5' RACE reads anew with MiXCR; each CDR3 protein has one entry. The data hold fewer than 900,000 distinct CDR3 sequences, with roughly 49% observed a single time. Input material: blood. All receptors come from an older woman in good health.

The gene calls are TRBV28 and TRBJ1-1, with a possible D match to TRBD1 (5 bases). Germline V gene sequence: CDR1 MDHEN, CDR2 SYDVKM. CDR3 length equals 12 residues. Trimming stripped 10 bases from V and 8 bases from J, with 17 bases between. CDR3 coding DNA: TGTGCCACCCTGTCGGTGGGACCAGAAGCTTTCTTT. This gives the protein CATLSVGPEAFF.

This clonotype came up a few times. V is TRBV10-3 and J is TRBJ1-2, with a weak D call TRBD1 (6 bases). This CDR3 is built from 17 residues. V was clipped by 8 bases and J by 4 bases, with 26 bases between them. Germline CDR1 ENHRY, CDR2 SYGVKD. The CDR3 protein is CAIASQGTQGGTYGYTF. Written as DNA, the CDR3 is TGTGCCATCGCATCCCAAGGTACACAGGGCGGAACCTATGGCTACACCTTC.

The chain's CDR3 is CASRPQGGDETQYF. CDR3 in DNA: TGTGCCAGCAGACCACAAGGGGGGGATGAGACCCAGTACTTC. The rearrangement uses TRBV28 and TRBJ2-5, with D possibly matching TRBD2 (7 bases). The CDR3 has 14 amino acids. The ends were cut back, 6 bases at V and 5 bases at J, with 16 bases in the middle. Germline lookup yields CDR1 MDHEN and CDR2 SYDVKM.

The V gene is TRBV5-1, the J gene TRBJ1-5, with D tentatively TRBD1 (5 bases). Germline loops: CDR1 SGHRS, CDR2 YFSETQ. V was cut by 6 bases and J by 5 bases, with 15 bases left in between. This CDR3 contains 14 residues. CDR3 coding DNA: TGCGCCAGCAAAGCGGGGACCGGCGATCAGCCCCAGCATTTT. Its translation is CASKAGTGDQPQHF.

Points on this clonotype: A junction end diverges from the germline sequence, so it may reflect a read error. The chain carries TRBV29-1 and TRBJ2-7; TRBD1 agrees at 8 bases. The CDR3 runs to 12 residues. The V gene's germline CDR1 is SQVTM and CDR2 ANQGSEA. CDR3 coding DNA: TGCGGCGTTAAACAGGGGGGTTACGAGCAGTACTTC. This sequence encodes CGVKQGGYEQYF.

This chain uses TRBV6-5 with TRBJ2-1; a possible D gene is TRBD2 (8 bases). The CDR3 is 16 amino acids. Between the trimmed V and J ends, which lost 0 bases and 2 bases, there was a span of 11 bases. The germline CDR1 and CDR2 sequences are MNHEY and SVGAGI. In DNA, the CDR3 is TGTGCCAGCAGTTACTCCGGGAGGGGGCCCTACAATGAGCAGTTCTTC. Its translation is CASSYSGRGPYNEQFF.

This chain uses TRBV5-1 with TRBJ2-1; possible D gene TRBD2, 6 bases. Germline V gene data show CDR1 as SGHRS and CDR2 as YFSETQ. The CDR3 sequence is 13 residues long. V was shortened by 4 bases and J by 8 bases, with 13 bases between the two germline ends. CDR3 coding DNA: TGCGCCAGCAGCCCCCGGGCGGGGTATGAGCAGTTCTTC. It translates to CASSPRAGYEQFF.

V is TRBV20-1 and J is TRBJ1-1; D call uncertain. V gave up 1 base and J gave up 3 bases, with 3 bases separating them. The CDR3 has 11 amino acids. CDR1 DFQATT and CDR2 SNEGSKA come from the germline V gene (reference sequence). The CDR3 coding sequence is TGCAGTGCTAGAGTACACACTGAAGCTTTCTTT. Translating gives CSARVHTEAFF.

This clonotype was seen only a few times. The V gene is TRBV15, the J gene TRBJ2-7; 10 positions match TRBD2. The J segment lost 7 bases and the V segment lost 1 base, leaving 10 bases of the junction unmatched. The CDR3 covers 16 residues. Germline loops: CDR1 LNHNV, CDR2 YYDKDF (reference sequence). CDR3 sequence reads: CATSRAIAGGQDEQYF. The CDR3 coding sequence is TGTGCCACCAGCAGAGCTATAGCGGGAGGTCAGGATGAGCAGTACTTC.

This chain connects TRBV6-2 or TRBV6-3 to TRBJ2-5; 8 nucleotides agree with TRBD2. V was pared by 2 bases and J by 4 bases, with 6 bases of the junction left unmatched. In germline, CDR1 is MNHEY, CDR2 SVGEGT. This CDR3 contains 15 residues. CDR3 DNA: TGTGCCAGCAGTTACCGGACTAGCTTCAGAGAGACCCAGTACTTC. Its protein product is CASSYRTSFRETQYF.

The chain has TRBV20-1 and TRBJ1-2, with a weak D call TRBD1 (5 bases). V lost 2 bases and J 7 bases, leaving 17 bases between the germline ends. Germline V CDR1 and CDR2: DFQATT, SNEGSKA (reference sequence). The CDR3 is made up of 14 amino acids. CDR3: CSARPAGWESGYTF. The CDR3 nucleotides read TGCAGTGCTAGACCCGCAGGGTGGGAGTCTGGCTACACCTTC.

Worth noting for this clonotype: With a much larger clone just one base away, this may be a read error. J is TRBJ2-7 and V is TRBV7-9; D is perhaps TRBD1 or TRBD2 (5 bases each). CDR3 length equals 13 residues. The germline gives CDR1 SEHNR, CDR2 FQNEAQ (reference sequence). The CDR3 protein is CASSSGLSSEQYF. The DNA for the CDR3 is TGTGCCAGCAGCTCGGGGCTTTCCTCCGAGCAGTACTTC.

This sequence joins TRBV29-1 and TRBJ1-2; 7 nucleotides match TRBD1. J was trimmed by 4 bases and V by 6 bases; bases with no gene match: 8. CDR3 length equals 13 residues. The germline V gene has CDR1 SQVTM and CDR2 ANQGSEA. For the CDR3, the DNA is TGCAGCGTCGAGGAGGGGGCGGGCTATGGCTACACCTTC. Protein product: CSVEEGAGYGYTF.

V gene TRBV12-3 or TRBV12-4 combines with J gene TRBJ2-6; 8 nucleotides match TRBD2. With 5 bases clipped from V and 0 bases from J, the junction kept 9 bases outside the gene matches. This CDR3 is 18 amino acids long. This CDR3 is CASSPLAGLLSGANVLTF. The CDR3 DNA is TGTGCCAGCAGTCCTCTAGCGGGCCTTCTCTCTGGGGCCAACGTCCTGACTTTC.

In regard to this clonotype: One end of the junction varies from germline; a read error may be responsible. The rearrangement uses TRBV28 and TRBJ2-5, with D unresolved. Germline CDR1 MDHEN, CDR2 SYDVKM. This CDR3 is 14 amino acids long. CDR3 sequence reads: CASSELVLQGTQYF. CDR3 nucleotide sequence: TGTGCCAGCAGCGAATTGGTCCTTCAAGGGACCCAGTACTTC.

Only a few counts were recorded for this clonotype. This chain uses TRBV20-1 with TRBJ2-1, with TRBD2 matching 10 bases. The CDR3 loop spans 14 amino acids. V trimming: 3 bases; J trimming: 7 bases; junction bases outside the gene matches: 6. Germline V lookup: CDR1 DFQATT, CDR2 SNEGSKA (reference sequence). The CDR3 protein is CSASGGSGRNEQFF. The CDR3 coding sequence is TGCAGTGCTAGCGGGGGTAGCGGGAGGAATGAGCAGTTCTTC.

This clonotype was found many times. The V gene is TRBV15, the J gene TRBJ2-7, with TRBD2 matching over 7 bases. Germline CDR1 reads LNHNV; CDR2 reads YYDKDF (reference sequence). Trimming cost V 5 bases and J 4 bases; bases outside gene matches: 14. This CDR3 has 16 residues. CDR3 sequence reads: CATSGEGQGLRYEQYF. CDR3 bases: TGTGCCACCAGCGGGGAGGGGCAGGGCCTTCGATACGAGCAGTACTTC. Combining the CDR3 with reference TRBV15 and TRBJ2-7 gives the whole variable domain DAMVIQNPRYQVTQFGKPVTLSCSQTLNHNVMYWYQQKSSQAPKLLFHYYDKDFNNEADTPDNFQSRRPNTSFCFLDIRSPGLGDTAMYLCATSGEGQGLRYEQYFGPGTRLTVT.

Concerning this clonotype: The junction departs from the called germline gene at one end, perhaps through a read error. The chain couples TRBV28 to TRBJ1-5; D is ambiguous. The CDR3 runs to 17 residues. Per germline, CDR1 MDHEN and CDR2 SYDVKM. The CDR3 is CASSFFFSYRRNQPQHF. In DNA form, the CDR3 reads TGTGCCAGTAGTTTTTTTTTCTCATATAGGAGAAATCAGCCCCAGCATTTT.